Listed here are 9 T cell receptor beta chains from one sample, sequenced in a study of cytomegalovirus exposure and HLA in healthy donors. Amplification used 60 Vbeta primers and 13 Jbeta primers. Sequencing was performed with immunoSEQ multiplex PCR; in TCRdb, only in-frame clones are kept and a portion is missing. Here the sample spans roughly 170,000 clones, roughly four fifths being singletons. The sequencing input was PBMCs. Receptor source: a female donor in good health and CMV-seronegative.

The chain has TRBV7-2 and TRBJ2-1, with 9 bases aligning to TRBD1. J gave up 10 bases and V 3 bases, and 4 bases lay outside the gene matches. Germline assignment: CDR1 SGHTA and CDR2 FQGNSA. CDR3 length: 13 amino acids. The DNA for the CDR3 is TGTGCCAGCAGCTTCCCGGACAGGGGCGAGCAGTTCTTC. Protein: CASSFPDRGEQFF.

The DNA of the CDR3 is TGTGCCAGCAGTGAAAAGGAGGGTCCTCGAAACACCATATATTTT. The encoded protein is CASSEKEGPRNTIYF. The rearrangement uses TRBV6-1 and TRBJ1-3; no firm D call. V was cut by 2 bases and J by 5 bases, with 13 bases left in between. The CDR3 is made up of 15 amino acids. Germline-derived CDR1 and CDR2 are MNHNS and SASEGT.

The chain combines TRBV5-4 with TRBJ2-7; 8 positions match TRBD1. V shed 4 bases, J shed 4 bases, and the junction held 10 bases outside the gene matches. This CDR3 is built from 15 residues. The V gene's germline CDR1 is SGHNT and CDR2 YYREEE (reference sequence). CDR3 loop: CASSQGQGARYEQYF. CDR3 DNA sequence: TGTGCCAGCAGCCAGGGGCAGGGGGCTAGGTACGAGCAGTACTTC.

The chain links TRBV5-6 to TRBJ2-7; D not resolved. Trimming shortened V by 2 bases and J by 3 bases, and 9 bases separated the two germline ends. The V gene's germline CDR1 is SGHDT and CDR2 YYEEEE. The CDR3 has 13 amino acids. The CDR3 loop reads CASSFGTGYEQYF. The CDR3 DNA reads TGTGCCAGCAGCTTTGGTACGGGCTACGAGCAGTACTTC.

The V and J genes are TRBV6-1 and TRBJ2-1, with a possible D match to TRBD2 (7 bases). CDR1 and CDR2 from the germline V gene are MNHNS and SASEGT. V lost 1 base, J lost 8 bases, and 21 bases lay in between. This CDR3 has 17 residues. The CDR3 DNA is TGTGCCAGCAGTGAAGGTCTAAAGCTAGGGGGAGGGGATGAGCAGTTCTTC. The encoded protein is CASSEGLKLGGGDEQFF.

This rearrangement joins TRBV19 to TRBJ2-2; a weak D match, TRBD1 (6 bases). Germline V gene sequence: CDR1 LNHDA, CDR2 SQIVND (reference sequence). This CDR3 has 17 amino acids. Trimming left V 6 bases short and J 0 bases short, with 17 bases between. The CDR3 sequence is CASSLPQGMPNTGELFF. The DNA of the CDR3 is TGTGCCAGTAGCTTACCTCAGGGGATGCCGAACACCGGGGAGCTGTTTTTT.

The chain uses TRBV29-1 and TRBJ1-2; no clear D gene. The CDR3 is made up of 11 amino acids. V was clipped by 5 bases and J by 2 bases, with 6 bases between them. CDR1 is SQVTM, CDR2 ANQGSEA, per germline. The CDR3 region is CSVTANYGYTF. The DNA of the CDR3 is TGCAGCGTTACAGCCAACTATGGCTACACCTTC.

V usage is TRBV30 and J usage is TRBJ1-2, with D perhaps TRBD1 (6 bases). Trimming removed 2 bases from V and 8 bases from J, with 15 bases in between. Germline V gene sequence: CDR1 GTSNPN, CDR2 SVGIG (reference sequence). The CDR3 is made up of 13 amino acids. CDR3 sequence (DNA): TGTGCCTGGAGTCGGGACACCCAGCGGGGCTACACCTTC. Translating gives CAWSRDTQRGYTF.

The chain combines TRBV7-6 with TRBJ2-1; maybe TRBD1 (6 bases). CDR1 is SGHVS, CDR2 FNYEAQ, per germline. Trimming pared 1 base from V and 2 bases from J, leaving 12 bases between. CDR3 length equals 16 residues. CDR3 sequence reads: CASSLGRAGAYNEQFF. The CDR3 region has the DNA TGTGCCAGCAGCTTAGGTCGGGCAGGGGCCTACAATGAGCAGTTCTTC.